The 2 T cell receptor beta chains presented below share a single source sample, sequenced in a study of T-cell reconstitution after alpha-beta-depleted transplantation in children. For TCRbeta, the library was prepared with unique molecular identifiers. TCRdb reanalysed the PCR reads using MiXCR and keeps one entry per CDR3 protein. The sample holds approximately 490,000 distinct CDR3 sequences, under 12% seen once. The sequencing used PBMCs, collected before TCRalphabeta/CD19-depleted stem cell transplant. These receptors all stem from a child aged 2 to 10 with inherited bone marrow failure, due to receive a stem cell transplant.

This clonotype was observed at least ten times. The J gene is TRBJ1-1, the V gene TRBV12-3 or TRBV12-4; no clear D gene. This CDR3 region has 17 residues. V lost 2 bases, J lost 0 bases, and 16 bases lay in between. As DNA, the CDR3 is TGTGCCAGCAGTTTAATGTCAGGAGGTGGAATGAACACTGAAGCTTTCTTT. The encoded protein is CASSLMSGGGMNTEAFF.

This clonotype was picked up a small number of times. This chain links TRBV7-8 with TRBJ2-3; tentatively, D is TRBD2 (5 bases). Trimming took 5 bases from V and 2 from J, leaving 17 bases between them. This CDR3 region has 16 residues. From germline, CDR1 is SGHVS and CDR2 FQNEAQ. The CDR3 loop reads CASSHELEGVTDTQYF. As DNA, the CDR3 is TGTGCCAGCAGCCACGAACTAGAGGGAGTCACAGATACGCAGTATTTT.